This T cell receptor beta chain was captured in a study of human T cells and chemical hapten exposure. As for time point: pre-sensitization, week 0. Treatment indicated: therapeutic diphenylcyclopropenone sensitization with weekly scalp DPC. RNA extraction used unfractionated whole blood as the source of total RNA. Germline assignment: CDR1 SGHTA and CDR2 FQGNSA. The CDR3 length is 15 residues. The J segment lost 5 bases and the V segment lost 0 bases, leaving 1 base of the junction unmatched. Using its own MiXCR run on the RACE reads, TCRdb lists one record per CDR3 protein. This repertoire shows about 34,000 distinct CDR3 sequences, about a tenth found once; its top ten account for roughly 27%. There are a few counts of this clonotype.

V is TRBV7-2 and J is TRBJ2-4; TRBD2 matches at 10 bases. The receptor was isolated from a man in his fifties with alopecia areata. Some clones in this sample may be carry-over from other donors' samples. The source material was whole blood, sampled in connection with sensitization to the hapten diphenylcyclopropenone (DPC). CDR3 amino acids: CASSLALAGENIQYF. For the CDR3, the DNA is TGTGCCAGCAGCTTAGCGCTAGCGGGAGAAAACATTCAGTACTTC.